This T cell receptor (beta chain) stems from a study of T cells after yellow fever vaccination. The study, taken as a whole, reports: The secondary response showed a weaker magnitude and a faster peak, day 5 versus 15. CD4 and CD8 compartments shared a small share of clonotypes.

This clonotype was picked up a small number of times. The antigen is unknown. Trimming took 1 base from V and 4 from J, leaving 20 bases between them. This CDR3 contains 19 residues. Germline V gene data show CDR1 as LGHNA and CDR2 as YSLEER. TCRdb re-called the 5' RACE reads with MiXCR, one entry per CDR3 protein. The profile shows about 74,000 distinct CDR3 sequences, approximately 7% of them singletons. Specimen: CD8+ T cells sorted from PBMCs, collected about 5 days after the first yellow fever vaccination. This clonotype was obtained from a man between 18 and 35 years old who received the YFV17D yellow fever vaccine. The chain links TRBV4-3 to TRBJ1-6; D ambiguous. The CDR3 coding sequence is TGCGCCAGCAGCCAAGTACCCGGATATTCTCAAACTTATAATTCACCCCTCCACTTT. Its translation: CASSQVPGYSQTYNSPLHF.